Listed here are 26 T cell receptor beta chains from one sample, sequenced in a study of blood T cell repertoires in COVID-19. Clones were read by immunoSEQ multiplex PCR, and TCRdb kept only the in-frame ones, dropping some. The sample yields tens of thousands of clones, roughly 89% seen once. The sequenced sample consisted of peripheral blood. The source is a woman aged 80 or older with acute or convalescent COVID-19.

This clone is medium-sized (0.01 to 0.1%) by share. This chain joins TRBV5-1 and TRBJ2-7; 12 bases are a match to TRBD1. Germline V gene sequence: CDR1 SGHRS, CDR2 YFSETQ. V shed 0 bases, J shed 3 bases, and the junction held 4 bases outside the gene matches. The CDR3 has 16 amino acids. Written as DNA, the CDR3 is TGCGCCAGCAGCTTGGGGGACAGGGGGCACAACTACGAGCAGTACTTC. The encoded protein is CASSLGDRGHNYEQYF.

This clone was recorded once. This rearrangement joins TRBV5-1 to TRBJ1-6; D is perhaps TRBD1 (6 bases). The CDR3 has 14 amino acids. The germline V gene encodes CDR1 SGHRS and CDR2 YFSETQ. Trimming left V 3 bases short and J 7 bases short, with 11 bases between. CDR3 sequence reads: CASSSTGFNSPLHF. In nucleotides, the CDR3 is TGCGCCAGCAGCTCTACAGGGTTCAATTCACCCCTCCACTTT.

The chain links TRBV5-1 to TRBJ1-1, with unresolved D. The germline gives CDR1 SGHRS, CDR2 YFSETQ. The CDR3 is made up of 14 amino acids. The V end lost 6 bases, the J end lost 0 bases, and 12 bases lay between the germline ends. The CDR3 nucleotides are TGCGCCAGCACCTCCGGCAGCGTGAACACTGAAGCTTTCTTT. Protein sequence: CASTSGSVNTEAFF.

The CDR3, as DNA: TGTGCCAGCAGCCGGACCGGGAGCCGGAATGGAAACACCATATATTTT. Translating gives CASSRTGSRNGNTIYF. J is TRBJ1-3 and V is TRBV5-4; no firm D call. The V gene's germline CDR1 is SGHNT and CDR2 YYREEE (reference sequence). V lost 4 bases and J lost 3, with 17 bases in between. This CDR3 contains 16 residues.

V is TRBV9 and J is TRBJ2-3; 7 bases match TRBD1. V trimming: 1 base; J trimming: 3 bases; junction bases outside the gene matches: 5. This CDR3 has 15 residues. Germline CDR1 and CDR2: SGDLS and YYNGEE. In DNA, the CDR3 is TGTGCCAGCAGCGTAACCATGGGACAGACAGATACGCAGTATTTT. It encodes CASSVTMGQTDTQYF.

The CDR3 is CASSRGYQETQYF. In DNA form, the CDR3 reads TGCGCCAGCAGTCGAGGGTACCAAGAGACCCAGTACTTC. V and J are TRBV5-1 and TRBJ2-5, with D possibly TRBD2 on 5 matching bases. The CDR3 loop spans 13 amino acids. Looked up from germline, CDR1 is SGHRS and CDR2 is YFSETQ. V lost 5 bases and J 0 bases, leaving 8 bases between the germline ends.

The chain uses TRBV11-2 and TRBJ2-2; a possible D gene is TRBD2 (7 bases). The CDR3 length is 15 residues. Looked up from germline, CDR1 is SGHAT and CDR2 is FQNNGV. The V gene lost 5 bases and the J gene lost 5 bases, with 15 bases spanning the gap. In nucleotides, the CDR3 is TGTGCCAGCAGCGCCTCAGGGAGGGGGACCGGGGAGCTGTTTTTT. This encodes CASSASGRGTGELFF. The full variable domain, completed using reference TRBV11-2 and TRBJ2-2, is EAGVAQSPRYKIIEKRQSVAFWCNPISGHATLYWYQQILGQGPKLLIQFQNNGVVDDSQLPKDRFSAERLKGVDSTLKIQPAKLEDSAVYLCASSASGRGTGELFFGEGSRLTVL.

The chain recombines TRBV24-1 with TRBJ2-5; 7 nucleotides agree with TRBD1. The CDR3 is 11 amino acids. Losses at the gene ends were 9 bases for V and 9 bases for J; bases not matched to a gene: 6. The germline V gene encodes CDR1 KGHDR and CDR2 SFDVKD. The CDR3 spells CATQSGQAQYF. The CDR3 bases are TGTGCCACCCAGTCCGGACAGGCCCAGTACTTC.

J is TRBJ2-2 and V is TRBV9; TRBD2 is a possible D gene (6 bases). The CDR3 has 15 residues. Trimming pared 0 bases from V and 6 bases from J, leaving 12 bases between. Germline V gene data show CDR1 as SGDLS and CDR2 as YYNGEE. CDR3 residues: CASSVVAGPAGELFF. The CDR3 DNA reads TGTGCCAGCAGCGTAGTGGCGGGGCCGGCCGGGGAGCTGTTTTTT.

The chain joins TRBV3-1 (or the pseudogene TRBV3-2) to TRBJ1-6; 8 positions match TRBD1. The CDR3 covers 13 residues. V was pared by 3 bases and J by 10 bases, with 2 bases of the junction left unmatched. Per germline, CDR1 LGHDT and CDR2 YNNKEL (reference sequence). The CDR3 nucleotides read TGTGCCAGCAGCCAGCAGGGGGCCTCACCCCTCCACTTT. It is translated as CASSQQGASPLHF.

The V and J genes are TRBV5-1 and TRBJ1-4, with D maybe TRBD1 (5 bases). Trimming shortened V by 1 base and J by 7 bases, and 5 bases separated the two germline ends. Germline V gene sequence: CDR1 SGHRS, CDR2 YFSETQ. The CDR3 totals 12 residues. CDR3 DNA: TGCGCCAGCAGCTTGCAGGGTGAAAAACTGTTTTTT. It yields the protein CASSLQGEKLFF.

This rearrangement joins TRBV6-5 to TRBJ2-7, with 12 nucleotides matching TRBD1. With 2 bases clipped from V and 2 bases from J, the junction kept 1 base outside the gene matches. Germline V lookup: CDR1 MNHEY, CDR2 SVGAGI. The CDR3 has 15 amino acids. For the CDR3, the DNA is TGTGCCAGCAGTTACCGGGACAGGGGGCCCTACGAGCAGTACTTC. Translation: CASSYRDRGPYEQYF.

The table lists this clone with a few counts. The rearrangement joins TRBV6-1 to TRBJ1-1; TRBD1 aligns across 7 bases. The CDR3 spans 16 residues. CDR1 MNHNS and CDR2 SASEGT come from the germline V gene. The junction had 7 bases not matched to a gene; V was cut back by 3 bases and J by 0 bases. The CDR3 sequence is CASSDRTGTVNTEAFF. DNA of the CDR3: TGTGCCAGCAGTGACCGAACCGGGACAGTGAACACTGAAGCTTTCTTT.

V usage is TRBV5-1 and J usage is TRBJ2-2, with 7 bases fitting TRBD2. The CDR3 extends over 15 amino acids. V was pared by 2 bases and J by 4 bases, with 5 bases of the junction left unmatched. Per germline, CDR1 SGHRS and CDR2 YFSETQ. The CDR3 nucleotides read TGCGCCAGCAGCTTCTCTAGCGGAGGCACCGGGGAGCTGTTTTTT. It specifies CASSFSSGGTGELFF.

The V call is TRBV4-3, the J call TRBJ1-1; TRBD1 aligns across 8 bases. The CDR3 is made up of 17 amino acids. The germline CDR1 and CDR2 sequences are LGHNA and YSLEER. Trimming removed 0 bases from V and 5 bases from J; junction bases left unmatched: 11. The CDR3 DNA reads as TGCGCCAGCAGCCAAGAGCCAACAGGGGGTAGGGGAACTGAAGCTTTCTTT. It encodes CASSQEPTGGRGTEAFF.

J is TRBJ2-7 and V is TRBV28, with D possibly being TRBD2 (6 bases). CDR1 and CDR2 (germline): MDHEN, SYDVKM. This CDR3 comprises 16 residues. V was trimmed by 6 bases and J by 0 bases, leaving 18 bases between them. The CDR3 sequence is CASRLGRGSYSYEQYF. The CDR3 nucleotides are TGTGCCAGCAGGCTCGGGAGAGGGTCTTACTCCTACGAGCAGTACTTC.

Concerning this clone itself: A read error may account for a junction end that differs from germline. The chain links TRBV19 to TRBJ2-7, with a weak D call TRBD1 (6 bases). CDR3 length: 13 amino acids. The germline V gene encodes CDR1 LNHDA and CDR2 SQIVND (reference sequence). The CDR3, as DNA: TGTGCCAGTAGTAGGGACATCCTGTACGCGCAGTACTTC. As protein: CASSRDILYAQYF.

The chain has TRBV7-2 and TRBJ2-5, with 9 bases fitting TRBD2. The V gene's germline CDR1 is SGHTA and CDR2 FQGNSA. V was pared by 2 bases and J by 0 bases, with 1 base of the junction left unmatched. CDR3 length: 15 residues. The CDR3 spells CASSLLAGYQETQYF. The CDR3 coding sequence is TGTGCCAGCAGCTTACTAGCGGGGTACCAAGAGACCCAGTACTTC.

Only one count was recorded for this clone. The chain carries TRBV30 and TRBJ1-1; D not resolved. The germline V and J ends were trimmed by 0 bases and 7 bases, with 6 bases remaining between them. This CDR3 is built from 11 residues. Germline V gene lookup returns CDR1 GTSNPN and CDR2 SVGIG (reference sequence). The CDR3 coding sequence is TGTGCCTGGAGTGTAGAGGGTGAAGCTTTCTTT. Its translation is CAWSVEGEAFF.

The V gene is TRBV4-2, the J gene TRBJ2-1; D is perhaps TRBD1 (5 bases). The CDR3 totals 14 residues. Germline CDR1 LGHNA, CDR2 YNFKEQ. The germline V and J ends were trimmed by 0 bases and 9 bases, with 12 bases remaining between them. The DNA of the CDR3 is TGTGCCAGCAGCCAAGAAAGGCAGGACACTGAGCAGTTCTTC. Translated, it gives CASSQERQDTEQFF.

The chain couples TRBV30 to TRBJ1-5; D is ambiguous. Germline V CDR1 and CDR2: GTSNPN, SVGIG (reference sequence). The V and J ends lost 5 bases and 4 bases respectively, with 18 bases between them. The CDR3 covers 15 residues. CDR3 in amino acids: CAWLGKGGENQPQHF. CDR3 DNA: TGTGCCTGGTTGGGTAAGGGCGGGGAAAATCAGCCCCAGCATTTT. The full variable domain, rest sourced from reference TRBV30 and TRBJ1-5, is SQTIHQWPATLVQPVGSPLSLECTVEGTSNPNLYWYRQAAGRGLQLLFYSVGIGQISSEVPQNLSASRPQDRQFILSSKKLLLSDSGFYLCAWLGKGGENQPQHFGDGTRLSIL.

This clone came up a few times. The chain couples TRBV2 to TRBJ2-7; 10 bases agree with TRBD2. V was clipped by 6 bases and J by 4 bases; unmatched bases: 12. The CDR3 contains 16 residues. CDR1 and CDR2 (germline): SNHLY, FYNNEI. CDR3 DNA: TGTGCCAGCAGCCTTGGGAGCGGGGGGGCCGGATACGAGCAGTACTTC. This gives the protein CASSLGSGGAGYEQYF.

This sequence joins TRBV10-3 and TRBJ1-1; tentative D call: TRBD1 (6 bases). Germline V gene lookup returns CDR1 ENHRY and CDR2 SYGVKD. Deletions cut 0 bases from V and 0 bases from J, with 8 bases between. The CDR3 totals 15 residues. The CDR3 protein is CAISESQGLNTEAFF. CDR3 in DNA: TGTGCCATCAGTGAGTCGCAGGGGTTGAACACTGAAGCTTTCTTT.

The V call is TRBV5-1, the J call TRBJ2-3, with 7 bases lining up with TRBD1. The ends lost 0 bases at V and 4 bases at J; junction bases unmatched: 5. This CDR3 comprises 15 residues. The V gene's germline CDR1 is SGHRS and CDR2 YFSETQ. Here the CDR3 reads CASSLAIGTADTQYF. CDR3 in DNA: TGCGCCAGCAGCTTGGCGATCGGGACAGCAGATACGCAGTATTTT.

This chain links TRBV2 with TRBJ1-4; D is ambiguous. Between the trimmed V and J ends, which lost 1 base and 5 bases, there was a span of 8 bases. CDR3 length equals 14 residues. CDR1 SNHLY and CDR2 FYNNEI come from the germline V gene. CDR3 residues: CASSEGRRNEKLFF. DNA for the CDR3: TGTGCCAGCAGTGAAGGGCGGAGGAATGAAAAACTGTTTTTT.

The chain joins TRBV5-1 to TRBJ2-5; 10 nucleotides match TRBD2. This CDR3 has 15 amino acids. J lost 1 base, V lost 5 bases, and 5 bases had no gene match. Germline values: CDR1 SGHRS, CDR2 YFSETQ. CDR3 residues: CASSPSGGVQETQYF. The CDR3 DNA sequence: TGCGCCAGCAGTCCTAGCGGGGGCGTCCAAGAGACCCAGTACTTC.